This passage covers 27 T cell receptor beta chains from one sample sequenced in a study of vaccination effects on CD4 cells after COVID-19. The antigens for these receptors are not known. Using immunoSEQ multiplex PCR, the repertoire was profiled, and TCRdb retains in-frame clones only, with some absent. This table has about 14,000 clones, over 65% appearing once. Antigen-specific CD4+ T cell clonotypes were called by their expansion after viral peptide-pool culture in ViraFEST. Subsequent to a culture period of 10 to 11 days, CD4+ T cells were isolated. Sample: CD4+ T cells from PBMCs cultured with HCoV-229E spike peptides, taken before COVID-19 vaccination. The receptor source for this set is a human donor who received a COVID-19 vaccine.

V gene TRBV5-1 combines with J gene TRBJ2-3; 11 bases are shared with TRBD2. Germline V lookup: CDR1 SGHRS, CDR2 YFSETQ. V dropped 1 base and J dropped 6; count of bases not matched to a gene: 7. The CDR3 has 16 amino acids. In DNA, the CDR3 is TGCGCCAGCAGCTTGCCTAGCGGGGGGTCCGGGGATACGCAGTATTTT. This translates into CASSLPSGGSGDTQYF.

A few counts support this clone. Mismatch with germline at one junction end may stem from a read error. The CDR3 bases are TGTGCTAGCAGCCTTTCGTACCTGGACAGTACCTATGGCTACACCTTC. Protein: CASSLSYLDSTYGYTF. The V gene is TRBV7-7, the J gene TRBJ1-2; D possibly corresponds to TRBD1 (6 bases). The CDR3 contains 16 residues. Germline CDR1 is SSHAT and CDR2 is FNYEAQ (reference sequence).

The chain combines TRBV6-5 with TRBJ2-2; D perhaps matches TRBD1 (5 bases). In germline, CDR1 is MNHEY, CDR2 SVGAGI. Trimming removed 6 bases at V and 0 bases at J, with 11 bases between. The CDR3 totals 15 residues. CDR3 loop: CASSPRTTNTGELFF. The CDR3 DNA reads TGTGCCAGCAGCCCCCGGACAACGAACACCGGGGAGCTGTTTTTT.

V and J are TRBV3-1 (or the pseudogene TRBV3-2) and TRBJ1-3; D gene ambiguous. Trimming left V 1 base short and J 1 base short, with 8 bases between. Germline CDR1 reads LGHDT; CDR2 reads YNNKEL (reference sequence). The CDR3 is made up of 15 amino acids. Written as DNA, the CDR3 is TGTGCCAGCAGCCAAGTCGACCATTCTGGAAACACCATATATTTT. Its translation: CASSQVDHSGNTIYF.

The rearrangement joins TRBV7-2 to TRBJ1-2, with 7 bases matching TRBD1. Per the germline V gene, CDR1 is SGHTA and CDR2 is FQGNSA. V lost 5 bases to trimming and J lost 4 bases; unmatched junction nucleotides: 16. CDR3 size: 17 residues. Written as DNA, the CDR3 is TGTGCCAGCAGCCCTGGACAGGACCTTATTTACGCCTATGGCTACACCTTC. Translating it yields CASSPGQDLIYAYGYTF. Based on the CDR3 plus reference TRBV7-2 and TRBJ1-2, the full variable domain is GAGVSQSPSNKVTEKGKDVELRCDPISGHTALYWYRQSLGQGLEFLIYFQGNSAPDKSGLPSDRFSAERTGGSVSTLTIQRTQQEDSAVYLCASSPGQDLIYAYGYTFGSGTRLTVV.

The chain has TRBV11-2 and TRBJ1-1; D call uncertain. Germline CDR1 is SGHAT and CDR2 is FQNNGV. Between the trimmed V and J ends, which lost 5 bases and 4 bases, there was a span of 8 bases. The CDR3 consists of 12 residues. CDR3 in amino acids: CASSRSVTEAFF. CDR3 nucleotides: TGTGCCAGCAGCAGATCCGTCACTGAAGCTTTCTTT.

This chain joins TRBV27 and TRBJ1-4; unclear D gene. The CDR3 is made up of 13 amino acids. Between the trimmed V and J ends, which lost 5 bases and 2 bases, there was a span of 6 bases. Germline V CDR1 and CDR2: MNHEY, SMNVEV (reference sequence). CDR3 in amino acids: CASSPRTNEKLFF. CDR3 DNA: TGTGCCAGCAGTCCTCGGACTAATGAAAAACTGTTTTTT.

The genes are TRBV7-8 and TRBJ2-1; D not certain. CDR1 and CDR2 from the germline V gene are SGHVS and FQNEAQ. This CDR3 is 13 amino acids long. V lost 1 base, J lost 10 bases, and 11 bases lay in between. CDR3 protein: CASSLGTASEQFF. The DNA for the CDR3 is TGTGCCAGCAGCTTAGGGACCGCCTCAGAGCAGTTCTTC.

The CDR3 region is CAWSESNVGDTRTDTQYF. CDR3 DNA sequence: TGTGCCTGGAGTGAGTCGAACGTCGGAGACACCCGCACAGATACGCAGTATTTT. The rearrangement uses TRBV30 and TRBJ2-3; D not certain. This CDR3 comprises 18 residues. Germline V gene data show CDR1 as GTSNPN and CDR2 as SVGIG (reference sequence). Deletions cut 1 base from V and 1 base from J, with 21 bases between.

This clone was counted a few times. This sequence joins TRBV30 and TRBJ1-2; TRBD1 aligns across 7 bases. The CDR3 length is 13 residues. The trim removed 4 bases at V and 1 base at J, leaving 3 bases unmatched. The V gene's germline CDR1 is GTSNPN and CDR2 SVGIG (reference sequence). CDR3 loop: CAWKGQNNYGYTF. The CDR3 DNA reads TGTGCCTGGAAGGGACAGAATAACTATGGCTACACCTTC.

CDR3 in amino acids: CASSLTTYNEQFF. CDR3 bases: TGCGCCAGCAGCTTGACAACCTACAATGAGCAGTTCTTC. The rearrangement joins TRBV5-1 to TRBJ2-1, with D uncertain. Trimming stripped 1 base from V and 2 bases from J, with 4 bases between. Germline assignment: CDR1 SGHRS and CDR2 YFSETQ. CDR3 size: 13 residues. The full variable domain, its missing parts supplied by reference TRBV5-1 and TRBJ2-1, is KAGVTQTPRYLIKTRGQQVTLSCSPISGHRSVSWYQQTPGQGLQFLFEYFSETQRNKGNFPGRFSGRQFSNSRSEMNVSTLELGDSALYLCASSLTTYNEQFFGPGTRLTVL.

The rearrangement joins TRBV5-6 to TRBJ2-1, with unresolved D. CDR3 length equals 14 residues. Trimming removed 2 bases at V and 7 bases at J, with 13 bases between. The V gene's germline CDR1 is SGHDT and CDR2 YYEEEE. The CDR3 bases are TGTGCCAGCAGCTTCCCGCAAGGCCGGAATGAGCAGTTCTTC. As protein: CASSFPQGRNEQFF.

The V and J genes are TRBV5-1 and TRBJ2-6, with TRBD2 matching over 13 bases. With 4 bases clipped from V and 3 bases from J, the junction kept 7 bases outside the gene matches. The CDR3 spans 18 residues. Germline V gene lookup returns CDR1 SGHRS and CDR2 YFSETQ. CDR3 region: CASSTGLAGAGGANVLTF. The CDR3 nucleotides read TGCGCCAGCAGCACCGGACTAGCGGGAGCCGGTGGGGCCAACGTCCTGACTTTC.

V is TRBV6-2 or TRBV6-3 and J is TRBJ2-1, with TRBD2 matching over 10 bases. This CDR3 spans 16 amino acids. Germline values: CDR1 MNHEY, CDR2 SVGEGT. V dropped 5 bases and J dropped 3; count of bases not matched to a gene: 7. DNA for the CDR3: TGTGCCAGCAGTACCCGGACTAGCGGACACTACAATGAGCAGTTCTTC. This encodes CASSTRTSGHYNEQFF.

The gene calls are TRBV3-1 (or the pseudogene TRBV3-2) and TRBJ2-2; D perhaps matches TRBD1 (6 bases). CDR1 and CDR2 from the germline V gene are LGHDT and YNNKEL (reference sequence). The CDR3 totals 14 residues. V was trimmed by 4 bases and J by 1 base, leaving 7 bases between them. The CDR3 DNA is TGTGCCAGCAGCCGGGGACAGAACACCGGGGAGCTGTTTTTT. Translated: CASSRGQNTGELFF.

The DNA for the CDR3 is TGTGCCAGCAGTCCCCCGGGTCTCTGGGGCTACACCTTC. Protein: CASSPPGLWGYTF. The chain couples TRBV6-6 to TRBJ1-2, with D uncertain. Trimming stripped 5 bases from V and 8 bases from J, with 15 bases between. The CDR3 totals 13 residues. The germline V gene encodes CDR1 MNHNY and CDR2 SVGAGI (reference sequence).

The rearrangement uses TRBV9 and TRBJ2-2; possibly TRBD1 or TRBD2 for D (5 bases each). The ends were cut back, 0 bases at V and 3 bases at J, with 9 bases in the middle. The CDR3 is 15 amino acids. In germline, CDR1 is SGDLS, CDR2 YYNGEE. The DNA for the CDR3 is TGTGCCAGCAGCGTAGGAGGGGACGACACCGGGGAGCTGTTTTTT. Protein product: CASSVGGDDTGELFF.

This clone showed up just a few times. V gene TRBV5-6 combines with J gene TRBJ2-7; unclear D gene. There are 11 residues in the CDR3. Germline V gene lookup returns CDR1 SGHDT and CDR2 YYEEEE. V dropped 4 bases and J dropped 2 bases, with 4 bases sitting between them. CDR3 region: CASSQPYEQYF. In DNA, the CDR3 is TGTGCCAGCAGCCAGCCCTACGAGCAGTACTTC.

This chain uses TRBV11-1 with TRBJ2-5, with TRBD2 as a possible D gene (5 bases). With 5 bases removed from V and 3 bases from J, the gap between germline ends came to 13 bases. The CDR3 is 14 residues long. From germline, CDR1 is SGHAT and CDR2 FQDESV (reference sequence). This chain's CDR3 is CASSPGGREETQYF. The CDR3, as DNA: TGTGCCAGCAGCCCCGGCGGGCGGGAAGAGACCCAGTACTTC.

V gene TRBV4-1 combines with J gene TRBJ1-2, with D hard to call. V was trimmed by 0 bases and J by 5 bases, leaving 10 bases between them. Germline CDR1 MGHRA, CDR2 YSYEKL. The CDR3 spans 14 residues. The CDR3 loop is CASSQEAGKYGYTF. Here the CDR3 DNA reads TGCGCCAGCAGCCAAGAGGCGGGAAAGTATGGCTACACCTTC.

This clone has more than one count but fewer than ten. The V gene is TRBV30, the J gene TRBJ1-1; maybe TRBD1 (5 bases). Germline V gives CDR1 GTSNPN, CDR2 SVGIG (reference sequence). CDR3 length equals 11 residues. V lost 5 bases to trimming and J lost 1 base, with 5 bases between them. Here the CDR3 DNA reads TGTGCCTGGGACAGGAACACTGAAGCTTTCTTT. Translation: CAWDRNTEAFF.

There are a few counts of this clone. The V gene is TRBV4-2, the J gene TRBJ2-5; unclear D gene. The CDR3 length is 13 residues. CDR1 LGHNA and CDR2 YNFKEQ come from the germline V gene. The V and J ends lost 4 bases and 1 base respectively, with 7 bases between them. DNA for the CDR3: TGTGCCAGCAGCCGCCAGCTCCAAGAGACCCAGTACTTC. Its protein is CASSRQLQETQYF.

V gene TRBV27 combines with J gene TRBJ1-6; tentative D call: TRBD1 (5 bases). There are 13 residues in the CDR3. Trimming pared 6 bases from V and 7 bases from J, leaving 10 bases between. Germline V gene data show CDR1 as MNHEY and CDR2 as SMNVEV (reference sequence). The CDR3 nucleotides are TGTGCCAGCAGCATGGGGCGGAATTCACCCCTCCACTTT. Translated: CASSMGRNSPLHF.

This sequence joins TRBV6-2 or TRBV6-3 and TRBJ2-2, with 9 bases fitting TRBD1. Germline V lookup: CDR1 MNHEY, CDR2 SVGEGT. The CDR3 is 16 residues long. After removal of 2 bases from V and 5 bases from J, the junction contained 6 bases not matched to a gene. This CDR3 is CASSYKQGALTGELFF. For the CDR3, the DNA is TGTGCCAGCAGTTACAAACAGGGGGCGCTGACCGGGGAGCTGTTTTTT.

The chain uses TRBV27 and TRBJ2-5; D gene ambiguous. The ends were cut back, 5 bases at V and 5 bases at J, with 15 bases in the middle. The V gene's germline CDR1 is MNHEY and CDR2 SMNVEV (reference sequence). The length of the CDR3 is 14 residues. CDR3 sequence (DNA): TGTGCCAGCAGTACGACCCGTTGGATGGAGACCCAGTACTTC. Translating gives CASSTTRWMETQYF.

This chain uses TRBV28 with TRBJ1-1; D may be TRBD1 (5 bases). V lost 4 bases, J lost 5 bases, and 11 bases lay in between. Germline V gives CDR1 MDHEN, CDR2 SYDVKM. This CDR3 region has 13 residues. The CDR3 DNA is TGTGCCAGCAGTTCGTCGGGGCGGACTGAAGCTTTCTTT. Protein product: CASSSSGRTEAFF.

DNA for the CDR3: TGTGCCAGCAGCATCCACAGGGGGCAAACCGGGGAGCTGTTTTTT. Protein product: CASSIHRGQTGELFF. V usage is TRBV7-9 and J usage is TRBJ2-2; 9 bases map to TRBD1. Germline V CDR1 and CDR2: SEHNR, FQNEAQ (reference sequence). The junction had 6 bases not matched to a gene; V was cut back by 5 bases and J by 5 bases. The CDR3 covers 15 residues.